This TCR beta chain was sequenced for a study of T-cell reconstitution after alpha-beta-depleted transplantation in children. Study-wide findings and caveats: Once a year had passed after transplant, T-cell counts and diversity came mostly from newly produced T cells. It was surviving recipient T cells and thymic progenitors that gave some patients high TCRbeta diversity at day 60.

This CDR3 is 12 amino acids long. The V and J ends lost 5 bases and 6 bases respectively, with 7 bases between them. In regard to this clonotype: Its antigen is undetermined.

Preparation of the TCRbeta library used unique molecular identifiers. TCRdb re-called the PCR reads with MiXCR, one entry per CDR3 protein. The repertoire has approximately 50,000 distinct CDR3 sequences, around half of them found once; the top ten carry 35% to 40%. This receptor was taken from a boy younger than two with SCID, due to receive a stem cell transplant. This chain joins TRBV12-3 or TRBV12-4 and TRBJ2-2; D unclear. Sample: peripheral blood, taken before TCRalphabeta/CD19-depleted stem cell transplant. CDR3 residues: CASSHTAGELFF. Here the CDR3 DNA reads TGTGCCAGCAGTCATACGGCCGGGGAGCTGTTTTTT.